This T cell receptor beta chain derives from a study of cytomegalovirus exposure and HLA in healthy donors. PCR primers comprised 60 Vbeta and 13 Jbeta primers. Profiled with immunoSEQ multiplex PCR; TCRdb holds only in-frame clones, not every one. The data hold about 170,000 clones, with around 83% observed a single time. General observations from the study: In vitro, a few CMV-associated chains proved specific for CMV antigens. A highly shared variant cluster was judged a likely technical artifact. CMV serostatus was the only immune exposure information that was available.

This clone was seen once. Its antigen is as yet unknown. The TCR sequence derives from a man aged 25-40 years in good health and CMV-seropositive. Sequenced: PBMCs.

The CDR3 loop reads CSVARVQETQYF. The CDR3 region has the DNA TGCAGCGTCGCCCGGGTACAAGAGACCCAGTACTTC. The chain uses TRBV29-1 and TRBJ2-5, with D hard to call. V was cut by 6 bases and J by 2 bases, with 10 bases left in between. Germline V lookup: CDR1 SQVTM, CDR2 ANQGSEA. The CDR3 has 12 residues.